This T cell receptor beta chain was observed in a study of cytomegalovirus exposure and HLA in healthy donors. CDR3 length: 16 residues. Per the germline V gene, CDR1 is SGHAT and CDR2 is FQDESV (reference sequence). V dropped 5 bases and J dropped 0 bases, with 14 bases sitting between them. Study-wide points: Within an earlier analysis, most TCR beta V segments proved productive either about 87% or about 30% of the time. V- and J-gene trimming in TCR beta was tied to a missense DCLRE1C variant by an analysis performed later. Among TCR beta chains, those listed as cytomegalovirus-associated numbered some 160.

Of note for this clone: The antigen is not known.

60 Vbeta and 13 Jbeta primers were used in PCR. The method was immunoSEQ multiplex PCR; TCRdb's version includes in-frame clones alone and lacks a portion of them. The profile covers 110,000 to 150,000 clones, with roughly 68% appearing a single time and roughly 4% taken by the ten largest. This TCR was recovered from a man in his 60s in good health and CMV-seronegative. The sequenced sample was PBMCs. The chain uses TRBV11-1 and TRBJ2-1, with D tentatively TRBD2 (6 bases). CDR3: CASSRLRGSSYNEQFF. CDR3 coding DNA: TGTGCCAGCAGCCGGCTCCGGGGGAGCTCCTACAATGAGCAGTTCTTC.